The rows below give T cell receptor beta chains drawn from one sample of a study of CD8+ T cells in alopecia areata. TCRdb's copy holds only in-frame clones and misses some; the assay was immunoSEQ multiplex PCR. In the table there are 69,000 or so clones, approximately 61% of which are singletons. Sequenced here: CD8+ T cells sorted from blood, sampled at week 0. The receptors here all came from a human donor with alopecia areata. CDR3s leave out the opening cysteine and the closing phenylalanine or tryptophan.

V | length | CDR3
TRBV29-1 | 13 | SVEDRKSVRDTQY
TRBV29-1 | 12 | SVADNDSGNTIY
TRBV5-4 | 13 | ASSMGQGVSYEQY
TRBV12-5 | 12 | ASALAVSDEKLF
TRBV5-1 | 12 | ASSLGQGDQPQH
TRBV5-1 | 14 | ASSLLPPPVERMAF
TRBV5-4 | 16 | ASSLGQWGQGAISDYT
TRBV7-2 | 14 | ASSLVGSYITDTQY
TRBV27 | 13 | ASTTTVGPVHEQY
TRBV21-1 | 14 | ASSKYNGRSYNEQF
TRBV9 | 13 | ASSVAWGQGYEQY
TRBV30 | 12 | AWSVGSGANVLT
TRBV7-2 | 15 | ASSLEWWQNPSQPQH
TRBV7-9 | 13 | ASSLGQQDPRGYT
TRBV30 | 12 | AWTASRDYNEQF
TRBV15 | 13 | ATSRKGYSNQPQH
TRBV7-9 | 11 | ASSLVTQVEAF
TRBV4-1 | 13 | ASSQVAGSNQPQH
TRBV6-6 | 11 | ASSHKYQETQY
TRBV7-9 | 11 | ASSPTNTGELF
TRBV7-9 | 14 | ASSSRGGTGTHEQY
TRBV6-4 | 17 | ASSDSRGLGLAGQGEQF
TRBV9 | 13 | ASSQGDRNNQPQH
TRBV11-2 | 11 | ASMGQPHYEQY
TRBV7-3 | 17 | ASSLYPAGVAGSEDTQY
TRBV14 | 10 | ASSSLGQPQH
TRBV2 | 13 | ASSERREGGEKLF
TRBV5-1 | 15 | ASSPRLAGASTDTQY
TRBV14 | 11 | ASSQVTGGRYT
TRBV4-2 | 14 | ASSQDWSASTDTQY
TRBV29-1 | 11 | SVEAGDTGELF
TRBV4-1 | 13 | ASSQGTGTPYEQY
TRBV29-1 | 14 | SVEWMADRGKETQY
TRBV25-1 | 10 | ASSAYPLGAF
TRBV7-9 | 12 | ASSSSDSHNEQF
TRBV7-3 | 13 | ASSNSQGADYGYT
TRBV7-8 | 10 | ASSLGGHEQY
TRBV5-1 | 16 | ASSLHTTSSSPWGEQY
TRBV27 | 12 | ASSFGLGERGYT